This TCR beta chain was sequenced during a study of shared clonotypes between healthy human individuals. Study in general: For every donor, three CD4 naive, three CD4 memory, two CD8 naive and one CD8 memory plates were used.

With regard to this clone: Its antigen is undetermined.

Assay: immunoSEQ multiplex PCR; the TCRdb copy retains only in-frame clones and omits some. This sample has 2 million to 2.5 million clones, with approximately 93% found just once. Study findings and constraints: Rarefaction gave evidence that sorted-subset sequencing remained incomplete despite large depth.

The sample consisted of naive CD4+ T cells from PBMCs. The subset denotes: CD45RA+ positively selected. This TCR came from a man between 18 and 29 years old in good health. Some clones in this sample may be carry-over from other donors' samples.

The CDR3 DNA reads as TGTGGATTGGACAGGGTTTATCATCAGCCCCAGCATTTT. This codes for CGLDRVYHQPQHF. The chain combines TRBV10-3 with TRBJ1-5, with 8 bases matching TRBD1. Germline V gene lookup returns CDR1 ENHRY and CDR2 SYGVKD. CDR3 length: 13 residues.